These 7 T cell receptor beta chains came from one sample sequenced in a study of T cell responses to AZD1222 COVID-19 vaccine. Clones were sequenced by immunoSEQ multiplex PCR, and TCRdb holds only the in-frame ones, with some missing. The sample yields about 120,000 clones, about 86% seen once. Specimen: peripheral blood, collected on day 0 of AZD1222 vaccination. The receptors derive from an adult in good health.

The chain joins TRBV28 to TRBJ2-4, with a tentative D call TRBD1 (5 bases). This CDR3 has 14 residues. Germline assignment: CDR1 MDHEN and CDR2 SYDVKM. With 3 bases removed from V and 0 bases from J, the gap between germline ends came to 6 bases. CDR3 residues: CASSFQGAKNIQYF. CDR3 coding DNA: TGTGCCAGCAGTTTTCAGGGAGCCAAAAACATTCAGTACTTC.

The chain links TRBV20-1 to TRBJ1-2; no reliable D call. Per the germline V gene, CDR1 is DFQATT and CDR2 is SNEGSKA (reference sequence). V gave up 0 bases and J gave up 13 bases, with 9 bases separating them. CDR3 length: 10 amino acids. CDR3 sequence: CSARDSTVTF. CDR3 nucleotides: TGCAGTGCTAGAGATTCGACGGTCACCTTC.

The chain uses TRBV6-5 and TRBJ1-3; 9 nucleotides align to TRBD1. The CDR3 contains 15 residues. The ends lost 6 bases at V and 4 bases at J; junction bases unmatched: 7. Germline V gives CDR1 MNHEY, CDR2 SVGAGI. CDR3 nucleotides: TGTGCCAGCAGAGCCGGGACAGGGCTGGGAAACACCATATATTTT. Translation gives CASRAGTGLGNTIYF.

This rearrangement joins TRBV30 to TRBJ1-3, with no clear D. V shed 3 bases and J shed 0 bases, with 9 bases lying between them. CDR1 is GTSNPN, CDR2 SVGIG, per germline (reference sequence). The CDR3 covers 14 residues. The CDR3 nucleotides read TGTGCCTGGAGCCCCTCTAGCTCTGGAAACACCATATATTTT. Its translation is CAWSPSSSGNTIYF.

This rearrangement joins TRBV28 to TRBJ1-5; a weak D match, TRBD1 (6 bases). Looked up from germline, CDR1 is MDHEN and CDR2 is SYDVKM. Trimming took 5 bases from V and 7 from J, leaving 15 bases between them. The CDR3 length is 14 residues. This CDR3 reads CASSAGQPRQPQHF. The CDR3 DNA follows: TGTGCCAGCAGTGCTGGACAGCCCAGGCAGCCCCAGCATTTT.

J is TRBJ1-2 and V is TRBV27, with TRBD1 matching over 9 bases. J lost 4 bases, V lost 5 bases, and 2 bases had no gene match. The length of the CDR3 is 13 residues. Per germline, CDR1 MNHEY and CDR2 SMNVEV (reference sequence). The CDR3 DNA reads TGTGCCAGCAGTCAGACAGGGGGCTATGGCTACACCTTC. Its translation: CASSQTGGYGYTF.

The chain has TRBV18 and TRBJ2-5; unclear D gene. Germline assignment: CDR1 KGHSH and CDR2 LQKENI. The V end was cut by 4 bases, the J end by 2 bases, with 8 bases between. This CDR3 is 13 amino acids long. The CDR3 nucleotides are TGTGCCAGCTCACGATCTCAGCAAGAGACCCAGTACTTC. Translating gives CASSRSQQETQYF.